Included here is one T cell receptor (beta chain) sequence, with context. The antigen it recognizes is unknown. No much larger clone is present one base from it, and per-base qualities are unavailable. This sample is part of a study of siplizumab effects on memory and regulatory T cells (dated by TCRdb to between 2018 and 2021). Regarding the research as a whole: The study looked at the effect of siplizumab, an anti-CD2 antibody, on alloreactive T-cell subsets in allogeneic mixed lymphocyte reactions made from human PBMCs.

Library construction relied on the immunoSEQ multiplex PCR assay. Roughly 10^5 TCR templates per sample were assayed on the deep sequencing platform. Genomic DNA extracted from sorted T cells was used for TCRbeta CDR3 sequencing. The source study handled its data this way. The R programming language was used for clonal analysis of the TCRbeta CDR3 data. Unstimulated samples were compared with post-reaction CFSE-low samples to define alloreactive CD4+ and CD8+ clones. Regulatory or non-regulatory origin was assigned to alloreactive CD4+ clones by matching of sequences to sorted unstimulated Treg and non-Treg repertoires. The clones in this table, taken by TCRdb from immuneACCESS, are in-frame only. Not every clone is retained; where verified, under half of the shortfall comes from an unresolved V gene, and the cause of the rest is unknown. Clone size and V and J calls were adopted from that table, with D and trimming inferred from the DNA. The sample contains approximately 100,000 clones, over 90% of them found a single time. The ten biggest clones cover around 12% of the sample.

Sorted unstimulated T cells and proliferating T cells recovered from mixed lymphocyte reactions were subjected to TCRbeta CDR3 sequencing. Fresh whole blood from some ten HLA-typed healthy donors was used as the source from which PBMCs were isolated. Unstimulated CD4+ non-regulatory T cells were FACS-sorted to map the origin of alloreactive clones. Broad study findings and their caveats: Sequences below about 10^-5 frequency were poorly captured, so only a minor fraction of alloreactive clones could be mapped to unstimulated subsets. Siplizumab significantly reduced the cumulative frequency of alloreactive sequences traceable to unstimulated CD4+ memory T cells. Greater diversity appeared to be present in unstimulated naive T cells than in memory T cells, and a substantial contribution to the alloresponse seemed to be made by naive cells. Roughly 80-97% of proliferating CD4+ or CD8+ clones could not be assigned a naive or memory phenotype. Whether proliferating Tregs from siplizumab cultures actually had suppressive function was not functionally confirmed. Of the alloreactive CD4+ clones that could be mapped, the Treg-derived share averaged 68.8% with siplizumab compared with around 27% in control reactions.

V gives up 6 bases and J gives up 5 bases, and the segment between their germline ends measures 13 bases. The CDR3 runs 13 residues from the cysteine to the phenylalanine. Only the CDR3 region is kept as DNA, spanning 39 bases read in frame from base 1. CDR1 and CDR2 (SGHVS, FQNEAQ) derive from the germline V gene. The sample comprised non-Treg CD4+ T cells sorted from blood. The meaning of the sample's cell subset or site label: FACS-sorted unstimulated CD4+ non-regulatory T cells. The rearrangement combines TRBV7-8 with TRBJ1-1, with TRBD1 perhaps the D gene, on 5 matching bases. The clonotype originates from a human donor in good health. The bases read TGTGCCAGCAGGACAATGGGGCAAACTGAAGCTTTCTTT. Its translation is CASRTMGQTEAFF.